This T cell receptor beta chain was obtained from a study of T cell responses to AZD1222 COVID-19 vaccine. V lost 0 bases to trimming and J lost 9 bases, with 13 bases between them. The CDR3 is 15 residues long. The germline CDR1 and CDR2 sequences are SGDLS and YYNGEE. This table comes from immunoSEQ multiplex PCR, and its TCRdb copy is limited to in-frame clones, with some not included. This sample has more than 100,000 clones, with around 90% found just once. The V and J genes are TRBV9 and TRBJ1-6, with D tentatively TRBD1 (5 bases). This sequence originates from an adult who received the AZD1222 COVID-19 vaccine. The input for sequencing was peripheral blood, taken 28 days after the second AZD1222 dose. CDR3 sequence reads: CASSVAYQGGSPLHF. For the CDR3, the DNA is TGTGCCAGCAGCGTAGCATATCAGGGCGGTTCACCCCTCCACTTT.